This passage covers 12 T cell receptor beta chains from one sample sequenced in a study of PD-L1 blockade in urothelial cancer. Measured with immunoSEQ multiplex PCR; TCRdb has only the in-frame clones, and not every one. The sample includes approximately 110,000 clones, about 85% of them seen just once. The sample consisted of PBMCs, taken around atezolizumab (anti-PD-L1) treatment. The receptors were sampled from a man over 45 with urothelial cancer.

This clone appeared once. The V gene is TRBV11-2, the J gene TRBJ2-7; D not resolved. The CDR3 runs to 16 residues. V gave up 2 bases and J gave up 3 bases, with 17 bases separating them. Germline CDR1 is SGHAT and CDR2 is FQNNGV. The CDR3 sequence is CASSLFPQTLVYEQYF. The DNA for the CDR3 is TGTGCCAGCAGCTTATTCCCACAGACCTTAGTCTACGAGCAGTACTTC.

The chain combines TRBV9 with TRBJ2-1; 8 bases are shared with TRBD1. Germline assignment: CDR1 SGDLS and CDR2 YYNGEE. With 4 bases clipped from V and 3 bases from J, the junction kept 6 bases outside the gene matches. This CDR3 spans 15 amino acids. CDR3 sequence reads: CASSPQGAGYNEQFF. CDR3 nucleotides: TGTGCCAGCAGCCCCCAGGGGGCGGGCTACAATGAGCAGTTCTTC.

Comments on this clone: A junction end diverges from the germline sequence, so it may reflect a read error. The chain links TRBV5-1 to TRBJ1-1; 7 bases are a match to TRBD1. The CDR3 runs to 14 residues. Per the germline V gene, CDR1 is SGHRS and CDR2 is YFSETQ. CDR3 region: CASSLEAGGAEAFF. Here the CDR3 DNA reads TGCGCCAGCAGCTTGGAGGCAGGGGGAGCTGAGGCTTTCTTT.

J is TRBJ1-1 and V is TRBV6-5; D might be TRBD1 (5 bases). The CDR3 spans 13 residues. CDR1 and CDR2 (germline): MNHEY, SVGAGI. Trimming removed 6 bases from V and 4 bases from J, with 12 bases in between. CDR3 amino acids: CASRSGSSTEAFF. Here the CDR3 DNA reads TGTGCCAGCAGGTCAGGGTCTAGCACTGAAGCTTTCTTT.

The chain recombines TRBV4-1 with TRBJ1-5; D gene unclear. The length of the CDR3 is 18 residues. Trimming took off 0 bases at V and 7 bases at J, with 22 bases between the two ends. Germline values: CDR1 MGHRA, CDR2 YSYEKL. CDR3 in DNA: TGCGCCAGCAGCCAAGAATCCTCCAGACCTCTAAGCGGGCAGCCCCAGCATTTT. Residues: CASSQESSRPLSGQPQHF.

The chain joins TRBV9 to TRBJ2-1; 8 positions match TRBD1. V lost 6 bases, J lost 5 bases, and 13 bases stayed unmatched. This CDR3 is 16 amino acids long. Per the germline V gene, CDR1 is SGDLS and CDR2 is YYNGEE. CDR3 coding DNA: TGTGCCAGCACCCCGGGGCCAGGGGGCCTCAACAATGAGCAGTTCTTC. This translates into CASTPGPGGLNNEQFF.

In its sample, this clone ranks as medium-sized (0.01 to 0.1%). The CDR3 spells CASRHVTNEKLFF. CDR3 sequence (DNA): TGTGCCAGCAGACACGTCACTAATGAAAAACTGTTTTTT. The chain links TRBV28 to TRBJ1-4; D remains unclear. Germline V gene lookup returns CDR1 MDHEN and CDR2 SYDVKM. The V end was cut by 6 bases, the J end by 2 bases, with 7 bases between. The CDR3 runs to 13 residues.

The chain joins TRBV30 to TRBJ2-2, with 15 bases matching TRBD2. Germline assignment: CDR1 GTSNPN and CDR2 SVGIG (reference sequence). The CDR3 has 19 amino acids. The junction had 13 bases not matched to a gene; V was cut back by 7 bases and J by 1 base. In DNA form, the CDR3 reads TGTGCCTTCTCGAAACTTAGGACTAGCGGGAGGGGGAACACCGGGGAGCTGTTTTTT. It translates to CAFSKLRTSGRGNTGELFF.

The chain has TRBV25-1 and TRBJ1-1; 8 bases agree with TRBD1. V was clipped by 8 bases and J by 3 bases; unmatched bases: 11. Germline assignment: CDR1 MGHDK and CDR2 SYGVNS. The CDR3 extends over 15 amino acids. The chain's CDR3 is CASGKTGVRDTEAFF. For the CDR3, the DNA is TGTGCCAGCGGAAAGACAGGGGTGAGGGACACTGAAGCTTTCTTT.

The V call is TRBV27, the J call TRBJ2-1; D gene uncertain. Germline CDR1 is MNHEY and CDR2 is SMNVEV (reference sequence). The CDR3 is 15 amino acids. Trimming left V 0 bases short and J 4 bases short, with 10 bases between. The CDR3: CASSLSTPGYNEQFF. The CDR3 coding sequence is TGTGCCAGCAGTTTATCGACTCCTGGGTACAATGAGCAGTTCTTC.

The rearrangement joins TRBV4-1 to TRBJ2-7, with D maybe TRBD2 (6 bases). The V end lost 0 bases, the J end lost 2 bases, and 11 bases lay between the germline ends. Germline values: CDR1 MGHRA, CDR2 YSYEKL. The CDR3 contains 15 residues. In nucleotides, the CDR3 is TGCGCCAGCAGCCAAGATCTGAGACTAGCCTACGAGCAGTACTTC. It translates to CASSQDLRLAYEQYF.

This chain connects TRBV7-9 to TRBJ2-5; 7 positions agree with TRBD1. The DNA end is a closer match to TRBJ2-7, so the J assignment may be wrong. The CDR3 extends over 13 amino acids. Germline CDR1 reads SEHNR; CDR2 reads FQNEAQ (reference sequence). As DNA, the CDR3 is TGTGCCAGCAGCTTTAACAGGGGAAACGAGCAGTACTTC. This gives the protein CASSFNRGNEQYF.